This entry describes one T cell receptor beta chain. Its antigen is unidentified. The CDR3 loop spans 14 amino acids. V lost 4 bases to trimming and J lost 2 bases, with 12 bases between them. In germline, CDR1 is SEHNR, CDR2 FQNEAQ (reference sequence). This sample was taken from a study of cytomegalovirus exposure and HLA in healthy donors. General study results and limits: Most TCRs appeared rarely, but some public TCRs recurred in many donors.

This table comes from immunoSEQ multiplex PCR, and its TCRdb copy is limited to in-frame clones, with some not included. Here the sample spans about 200,000 clones, roughly 82% being singletons. The source is a woman aged 25-40 years in good health and CMV-seropositive. V is TRBV7-9 and J is TRBJ2-7, with D perhaps TRBD2 (6 bases). Sequenced material: PBMCs. CDR3 amino acids: CASSSPGLTYEQYF. The CDR3 nucleotides read TGTGCCAGCAGCTCGCCGGGACTTACCTACGAGCAGTACTTC. Looking up the rest from reference TRBV7-9 and TRBJ2-7 gives the full variable domain: DTGVSQNPRHKITKRGQNVTFRCDPISEHNRLYWYRQTLGQGPEFLTYFQNEAQLEKSRLLSDRFSAERPKGSFSTLEIQRTEQGDSAMYLCASSSPGLTYEQYFGPGTRLTVT.